A selection of T cell receptor beta chains follows, all from one sample in a study of PD-1 blockade in classical Hodgkin lymphoma. Clones were sequenced by immunoSEQ multiplex PCR, and TCRdb holds only the in-frame ones, with some missing. The sample has about 110,000 clones, roughly 89% seen once. Sequences were derived from peripheral blood mononuclear cells (PBMCs), sampled before the fourth cycle of nivolumab. The receptors were sampled from a human donor with classical Hodgkin lymphoma. CDR3s include the opening cysteine and the closing phenylalanine or tryptophan. D genes are given only for firm matches. Only part of the rows carry a size: once, few, many, or a class if the clone is expanded.

length	D	V	J	size	CDR3	DNA
15	NA	TRBV5-1	TRBJ2-1	NA	CASSLEGDPYNEQFF	TGCGCCAGCAGCTTGGAGGGAGATCCCTACAATGAGCAGTTCTTC
13	NA	TRBV27	TRBJ2-7	NA	CASKGGRRWEQYF	TGTGCCAGCAAAGGGGGGCGCCGGTGGGAGCAGTACTTC
14	TRBD2	TRBV19	TRBJ2-7	NA	CASSIAGGSYEQYF	TGTGCCAGTAGTATAGCGGGAGGGTCCTACGAGCAGTACTTC
17	TRBD2	TRBV5-6	TRBJ2-7	NA	CASSGGGETLYSYEQYF	TGTGCCAGCAGCGGCGGGGGGGAGACTCTATATTCCTACGAGCAGTACTTC
12	NA	TRBV27	TRBJ2-7	NA	CASSFIEGEQYF	TGTGCCAGCAGTTTTATCGAAGGCGAGCAGTACTTC
15	TRBD1	TRBV2	TRBJ2-1	NA	CASSERAGGYNEQFF	TGTGCCAGCAGTGAAAGGGCAGGGGGTTACAATGAGCAGTTCTTC
14	NA	TRBV7-2	TRBJ1-2	NA	CASSIGGPGLGYTF	TGTGCCAGCAGCATCGGCGGACCCGGCTTAGGCTACACCTTC
14	NA	TRBV25-1	TRBJ1-1	NA	CASSEYTGLRAAFF	TGTGCCAGCAGTGAATATACGGGACTAAGGGCAGCTTTCTTT
16	TRBD1	TRBV27	TRBJ2-7	NA	CASSLSGQGRSYEQYF	TGTGCCAGCAGTTTATCCGGACAGGGACGCTCCTACGAGCAGTACTTC
12	TRBD1	TRBV19	TRBJ1-2	NA	CASSSTGRGYTF	TGTGCCAGTAGCTCGACAGGGAGAGGCTACACCTTC
15	TRBD2	TRBV7-8	TRBJ2-1	few	CASSSGLAGYNEQFF	TGTGCCAGCAGCTCGGGACTAGCGGGGTACAATGAGCAGTTCTTC
14	NA	TRBV5-4	TRBJ1-4	few	CASSSGITNEKLFF	TGTGCCAGCAGCTCAGGGATCACTAATGAAAAACTGTTTTTT
12	NA	TRBV27	TRBJ2-7	NA	CASRTGKYEQYF	TGTGCCAGCAGGACAGGAAAATACGAGCAGTACTTC
11	NA	TRBV6-5	TRBJ2-7	once	CASSLVIEQYF	TGTGCCAGCAGCCTCGTGATCGAGCAGTACTTC
15	NA	TRBV29-1	TRBJ1-2	NA	CSVEGARGLNYGYTF	TGCAGCGTTGAAGGGGCGCGCGGTCTCAACTATGGCTACACCTTC
13	NA	TRBV5-1	TRBJ2-7	NA	CASSLGTPYEQYF	TGCGCCAGCAGCTTGGGGACACCCTACGAGCAGTACTTC
16	NA	TRBV2	TRBJ2-3	NA	CASSEGAALSTDTQYF	TGTGCCAGCAGTGAAGGGGCAGCACTTAGCACAGATACGCAGTATTTT
17	TRBD1	TRBV7-9	TRBJ1-4	once	CASSLAGQGKANEKLFF	TGTGCCAGCAGCTTAGCGGGACAGGGGAAGGCTAATGAAAAACTGTTTTTT
14	NA	TRBV27	TRBJ2-7	NA	CASSFREGSYEQYF	TGTGCCAGCAGTTTCCGCGAAGGCTCCTACGAGCAGTACTTC
12	NA	TRBV30	TRBJ2-7	NA	CAFGATAYEQYF	TGTGCCTTCGGGGCCACGGCCTACGAGCAGTACTTC
15	NA	TRBV15	TRBJ1-4	NA	CATSREGAGDEKLFF	TGTGCCACCAGCAGAGAGGGGGCAGGGGATGAAAAACTGTTTTTT
16	NA	TRBV7-8	TRBJ2-7	NA	CASSLVTVGSPSEQYF	TGTGCCAGCAGCTTAGTAACGGTGGGGTCCCCCTCCGAGCAGTACTTC
14	TRBD1	TRBV29-1	TRBJ1-2	once	CSVEKGQVNYGYTF	TGCAGCGTTGAAAAGGGACAGGTTAACTATGGCTACACCTTC
11	TRBD2	TRBV7-2	TRBJ2-7	few	CASSLGTKQYF	TGTGCCAGCAGCTTGGGGACTAAGCAGTACTTC
14	TRBD1	TRBV27	TRBJ2-7	NA	CASKLGQGSYEQYF	TGTGCCAGCAAGTTAGGACAGGGCTCCTACGAGCAGTACTTC
15	NA	TRBV4-2	TRBJ1-2	few	CASSHPGREVYGYTF	TGTGCCAGCAGCCATCCCGGGAGAGAGGTCTATGGCTACACCTTC
14	NA	TRBV5-6	TRBJ1-2	NA	CASSSIDTRYGYTF	TGTGCCAGCAGCTCCATAGACACCCGCTATGGCTACACCTTC
14	NA	TRBV27	TRBJ1-2	few	CASSNTGLGYGYTF	TGTGCCAGCAGTAATACAGGGCTTGGGTATGGCTACACCTTC
13	NA	TRBV5-6	TRBJ1-5	NA	CASSLELKGPQHF	TGTGCCAGCAGCTTAGAGCTAAAGGGTCCCCAGCATTTT
17	NA	TRBV4-2	TRBJ2-2	NA	CASSQDSIRENTGELFF	TGTGCCAGCAGCCAAGACTCCATCAGGGAGAACACCGGGGAGCTGTTTTTT
17	NA	TRBV21-1	TRBJ2-3	NA	CASSNPTGPPPTDTQYF	TGTGCCAGCAGCAATCCAACAGGGCCCCCACCCACAGATACGCAGTATTTT
17	TRBD2	TRBV19	TRBJ2-3	NA	CASSNRTSGLSTDTQYF	TGTGCCAGCTCAAACCGGACTAGCGGGCTAAGCACAGATACGCAGTATTTT
14	NA	TRBV28	TRBJ2-7	NA	CATLERGRPYEQYF	TGTGCCACCCTTGAGAGAGGGCGCCCCTACGAGCAGTACTTC
16	TRBD1	TRBV19	TRBJ1-1	once	CASSGWTGYVNTEAFF	TGTGCCAGTAGTGGTTGGACAGGGTATGTGAACACTGAAGCTTTCTTT
13	NA	TRBV5-1	TRBJ2-7	NA	CASSGQSSYEQYF	TGCGCCAGCAGTGGACAGTCCTCCTACGAGCAGTACTTC
11	NA	TRBV29-1	TRBJ1-1	NA	CSARPGSEAFF	TGCAGCGCCCGCCCGGGAAGTGAAGCTTTCTTT
16	NA	TRBV4-1	TRBJ2-7	NA	CASSQEGAPRPYEQYF	TGCGCCAGCAGCCAAGAAGGCGCTCCAAGGCCCTACGAGCAGTACTTC
14	NA	TRBV2	TRBJ1-5	NA	CASSENGGWQPQHF	TGTGCCAGCAGTGAAAATGGGGGTTGGCAGCCCCAGCATTTT
14	NA	TRBV7-9	TRBJ1-3	NA	CASSLWGSGNTIYF	TGTGCCAGCAGCTTATGGGGCTCTGGAAACACCATATATTTT
13	NA	TRBV6-1	TRBJ2-2	NA	CASRLTGIRELFF	TGTGCCAGCAGGCTCACAGGGATCAGGGAGCTGTTTTTT
12	NA	TRBV11-3	TRBJ2-2	NA	CASSFRSGELFF	TGTGCCAGCAGCTTCAGGTCCGGGGAGCTGTTTTTT
19	TRBD2	TRBV13	TRBJ2-2	NA	CASSLFGLAGGLNTGELFF	TGTGCCAGCAGCTTATTCGGACTAGCGGGAGGGTTGAACACCGGGGAGCTGTTTTTT
12	NA	TRBV29-1	TRBJ1-5	few	CSVGGESQPQHF	TGCAGCGTTGGTGGGGAATCCCAGCCCCAGCATTTT
17	TRBD2	TRBV29-1	TRBJ2-1	NA	CSVEPQTGSGKYNEQFF	TGCAGCGTTGAGCCTCAGACGGGTAGCGGGAAATACAATGAGCAGTTCTTC
16	TRBD1	TRBV5-1	TRBJ1-5	NA	CASSLEPGQGFQPQHF	TGCGCCAGCAGCTTGGAACCGGGACAGGGTTTTCAGCCCCAGCATTTT
12	NA	TRBV27	TRBJ1-5	NA	CASSLRGMPQHF	TGTGCCAGCAGTTTGAGGGGAATGCCCCAGCATTTT
11	NA	TRBV29-1	TRBJ2-7	NA	CSVEVPPEQYF	TGCAGCGTTGAAGTCCCCCCCGAGCAGTACTTC
14	NA	TRBV6-6	TRBJ2-5	NA	CASSYSQGQETQYF	TGTGCCAGCAGTTACTCCCAGGGGCAAGAGACCCAGTACTTC
16	TRBD1	TRBV2	TRBJ1-4	NA	CASVPGQGTTNEKLFF	TGTGCCAGCGTCCCGGGACAGGGAACAACTAATGAAAAACTGTTTTTT
15	TRBD1	TRBV7-7	TRBJ2-2	NA	CASSRDRGNTGELFF	TGTGCCAGCAGCCGGGACAGGGGGAACACCGGGGAGCTGTTTTTT
13	NA	TRBV19	TRBJ2-7	NA	CASSWGGFLEQYF	TGTGCCAGTAGTTGGGGAGGATTTCTCGAGCAGTACTTC